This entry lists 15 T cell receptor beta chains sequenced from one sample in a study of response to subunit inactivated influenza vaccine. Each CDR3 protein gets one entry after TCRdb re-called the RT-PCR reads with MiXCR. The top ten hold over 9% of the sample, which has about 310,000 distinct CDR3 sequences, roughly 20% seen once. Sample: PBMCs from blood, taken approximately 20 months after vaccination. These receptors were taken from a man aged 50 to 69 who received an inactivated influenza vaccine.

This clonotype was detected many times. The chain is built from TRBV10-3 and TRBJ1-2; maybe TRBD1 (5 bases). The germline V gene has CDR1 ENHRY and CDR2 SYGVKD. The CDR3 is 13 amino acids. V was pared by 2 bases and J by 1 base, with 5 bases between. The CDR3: CAISEGGNYGYTF. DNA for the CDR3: TGTGCCATCAGTGAGGGGGGTAACTATGGCTACACCTTC.

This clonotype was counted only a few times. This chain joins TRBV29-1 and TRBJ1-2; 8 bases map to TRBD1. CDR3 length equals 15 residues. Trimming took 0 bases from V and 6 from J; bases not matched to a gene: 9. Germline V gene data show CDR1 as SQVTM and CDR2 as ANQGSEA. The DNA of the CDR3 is TGCAGCGTTGAAGATTTTTCTCAGGGGGCACATGGCTACACCTTC. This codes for CSVEDFSQGAHGYTF.

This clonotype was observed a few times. CDR3 DNA sequence: TGCGCCAGCAGCCAAGACTCAGGGTATGGTTCACCCCTCCACTTT. It encodes CASSQDSGYGSPLHF. The chain couples TRBV4-1 to TRBJ1-6, with TRBD1 as a possible D gene (5 bases). CDR1 and CDR2 from the germline V gene are MGHRA and YSYEKL. V lost 0 bases, J lost 9 bases, and 12 bases lay in between. This CDR3 region has 15 residues.

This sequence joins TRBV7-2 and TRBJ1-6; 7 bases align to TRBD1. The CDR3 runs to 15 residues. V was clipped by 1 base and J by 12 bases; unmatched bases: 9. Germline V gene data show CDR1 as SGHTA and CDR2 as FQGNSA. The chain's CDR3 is CASSLDRGITLPLHF. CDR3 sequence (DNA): TGTGCCAGCAGCTTAGACAGGGGAATCACTTTACCCCTCCACTTT.

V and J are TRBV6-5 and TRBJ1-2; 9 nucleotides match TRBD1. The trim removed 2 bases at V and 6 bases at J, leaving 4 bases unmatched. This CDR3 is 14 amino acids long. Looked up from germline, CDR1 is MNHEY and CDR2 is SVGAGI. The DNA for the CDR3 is TGTGCCAGCAGTTACAAGGACAGGGGAAATGGCTACACCTTC. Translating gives CASSYKDRGNGYTF.

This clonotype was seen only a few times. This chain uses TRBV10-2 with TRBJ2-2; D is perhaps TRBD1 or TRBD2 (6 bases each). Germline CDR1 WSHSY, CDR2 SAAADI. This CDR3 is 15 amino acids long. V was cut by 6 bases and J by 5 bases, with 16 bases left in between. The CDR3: CASSRSRGQTGELFF. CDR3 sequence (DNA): TGCGCCAGCAGCCGAAGCCGGGGGCAGACCGGGGAGCTGTTTTTT.

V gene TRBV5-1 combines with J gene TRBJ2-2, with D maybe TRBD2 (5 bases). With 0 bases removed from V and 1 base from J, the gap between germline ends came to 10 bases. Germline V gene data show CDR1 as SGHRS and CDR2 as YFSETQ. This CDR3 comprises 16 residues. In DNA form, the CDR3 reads TGCGCCAGCAGCTTGGCGGGGTTGGGGAACACCGGGGAGCTGTTTTTT. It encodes CASSLAGLGNTGELFF.

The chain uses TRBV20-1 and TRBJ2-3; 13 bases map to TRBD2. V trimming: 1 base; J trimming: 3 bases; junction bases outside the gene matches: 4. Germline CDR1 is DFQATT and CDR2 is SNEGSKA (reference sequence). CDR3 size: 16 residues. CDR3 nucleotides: TGCAGTGCTAGAGCCGGGACTAGCGGGACGACAGATACGCAGTATTTT. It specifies CSARAGTSGTTDTQYF.

The CDR3 protein is CASSYFLTGMGNEQFF. CDR3 bases: TGTGCCAGCAGTTACTTCTTGACGGGGATGGGCAATGAGCAGTTCTTC. This sequence joins TRBV6-5 and TRBJ2-1; TRBD2 might be the D (5 bases). The CDR3 has 16 amino acids. Looked up from germline, CDR1 is MNHEY and CDR2 is SVGAGI. Trimming pared 1 base from V and 6 bases from J, leaving 16 bases between.

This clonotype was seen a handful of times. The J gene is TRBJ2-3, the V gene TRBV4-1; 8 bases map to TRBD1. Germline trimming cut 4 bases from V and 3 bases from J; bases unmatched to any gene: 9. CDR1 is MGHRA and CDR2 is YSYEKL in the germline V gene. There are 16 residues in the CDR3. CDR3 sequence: CASSLSGGGVTDTQYF. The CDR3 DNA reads TGCGCCAGCAGCCTTTCAGGGGGCGGGGTGACAGATACGCAGTATTTT.

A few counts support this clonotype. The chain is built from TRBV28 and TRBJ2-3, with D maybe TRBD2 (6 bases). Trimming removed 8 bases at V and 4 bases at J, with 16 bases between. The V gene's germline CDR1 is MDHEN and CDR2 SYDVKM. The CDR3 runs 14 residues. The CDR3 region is CASALGGVSDTQYF. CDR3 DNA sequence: TGTGCCAGCGCCCTAGGAGGGGTATCAGATACGCAGTATTTT.

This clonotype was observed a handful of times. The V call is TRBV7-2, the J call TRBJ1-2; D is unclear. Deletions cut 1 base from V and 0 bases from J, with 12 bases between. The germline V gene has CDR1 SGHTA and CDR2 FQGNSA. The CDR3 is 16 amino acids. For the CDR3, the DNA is TGTGCCAGCAGCTTAGATATGCAGAGAACTAACTATGGCTACACCTTC. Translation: CASSLDMQRTNYGYTF.

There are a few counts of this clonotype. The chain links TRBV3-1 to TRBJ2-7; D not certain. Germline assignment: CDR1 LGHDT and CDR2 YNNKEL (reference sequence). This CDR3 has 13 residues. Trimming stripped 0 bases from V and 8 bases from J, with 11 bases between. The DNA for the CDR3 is TGTGCCAGCAGCCAAGACAGCAGTGTGAAGCAGTACTTC. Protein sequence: CASSQDSSVKQYF.

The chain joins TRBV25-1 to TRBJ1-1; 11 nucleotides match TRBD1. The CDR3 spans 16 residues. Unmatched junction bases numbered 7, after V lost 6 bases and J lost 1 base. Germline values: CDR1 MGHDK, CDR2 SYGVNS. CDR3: CASRGTGGYRNTEAFF. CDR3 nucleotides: TGTGCCAGCAGGGGGACAGGGGGTTATCGGAACACTGAAGCTTTCTTT. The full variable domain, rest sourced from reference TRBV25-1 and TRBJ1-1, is EADIYQTPRYLVIGTGKKITLECSQTMGHDKMYWYQQDPGMELHLIHYSYGVNSTEKGDLSSESTVSRIRTEHFPLTLESARPSHTSQYLCASRGTGGYRNTEAFFGQGTRLTVV.

CDR3 amino acids: CASRNNGGVPGELFF. For the CDR3, the DNA is TGTGCCAGCAGAAATAACGGCGGGGTTCCCGGGGAGCTGTTTTTT. V is TRBV7-3 and J is TRBJ2-2; D possibly corresponds to TRBD2 (6 bases). V lost 6 bases and J lost 6, with 17 bases in between. The germline gives CDR1 SGHTA, CDR2 FQGTGA. There are 15 residues in the CDR3.